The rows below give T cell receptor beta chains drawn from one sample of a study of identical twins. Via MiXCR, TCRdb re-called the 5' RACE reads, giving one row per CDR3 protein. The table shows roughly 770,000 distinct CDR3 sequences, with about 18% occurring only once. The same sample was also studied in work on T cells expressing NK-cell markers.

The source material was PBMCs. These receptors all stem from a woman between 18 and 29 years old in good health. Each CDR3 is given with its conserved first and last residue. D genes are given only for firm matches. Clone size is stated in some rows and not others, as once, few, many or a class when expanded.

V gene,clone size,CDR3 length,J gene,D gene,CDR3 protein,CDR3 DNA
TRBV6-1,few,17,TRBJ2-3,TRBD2,CASTWGLAKAGGDTQYF,TGTGCCAGCACCTGGGGACTAGCGAAAGCAGGCGGAGATACGCAGTATTTT
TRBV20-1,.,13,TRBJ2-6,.,CSASWAGANVLTF,TGCAGTGCTAGTTGGGCCGGGGCCAACGTCCTGACTTTC
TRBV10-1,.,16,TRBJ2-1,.,CASSEFLAPSYNEQFF,TGCGCCAGCAGTGAGTTTTTAGCGCCAAGCTACAATGAGCAGTTCTTC
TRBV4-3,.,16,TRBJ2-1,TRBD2,CASSQDVSGRASDLFF,TGCGCCAGCAGCCAAGATGTTAGCGGGAGGGCCAGTGACCTGTTCTTC
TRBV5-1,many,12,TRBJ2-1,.,CASKGGRNEQFF,TGCGCCAGTAAGGGGGGAAGAAATGAGCAGTTCTTC
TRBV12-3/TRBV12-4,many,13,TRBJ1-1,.,CASSPPTVTEAFF,TGTGCCAGCAGTCCTCCAACGGTAACTGAAGCTTTCTTT
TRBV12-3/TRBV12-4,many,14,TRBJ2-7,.,CASSLDRYSYEQYF,TGTGCCAGCAGTCTCGACAGGTACTCCTACGAGCAGTACTTC
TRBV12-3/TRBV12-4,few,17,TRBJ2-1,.,CASSRKYGTGEYNEQFF,TGTGCCAGCAGTCGAAAATATGGGACTGGGGAATACAATGAGCAGTTCTTC
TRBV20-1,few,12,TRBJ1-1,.,CSGTASNTEAFF,TGCAGTGGGACAGCCTCGAACACTGAAGCTTTCTTT
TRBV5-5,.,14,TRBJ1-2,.,CASSHQITNYGYTF,TGTGCCAGCAGCCATCAGATAACCAACTATGGCTACACCTTC
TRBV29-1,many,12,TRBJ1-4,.,CSVSSANEKLFF,TGCAGCGTTTCTTCGGCTAATGAAAAACTGTTTTTT
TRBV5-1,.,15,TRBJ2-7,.,CASSLGGGITYEQYF,TGCGCCAGCAGCTTGGGAGGCGGGATCACCTACGAGCAGTACTTC
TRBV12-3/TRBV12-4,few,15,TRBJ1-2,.,CASSFRGLTSYGYTF,TGTGCCAGCAGTTTTAGGGGGTTGACGAGCTATGGCTACACCTTC
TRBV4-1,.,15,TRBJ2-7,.,CASSPSFGSIYEQYF,TGCGCCAGCAGCCCTTCTTTCGGGTCGATCTACGAGCAGTACTTC
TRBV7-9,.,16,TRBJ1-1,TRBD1,CASSNHRGRGGTEAFF,TGTGCCAGCAGCAACCACAGGGGCAGAGGGGGCACTGAAGCTTTCTTT
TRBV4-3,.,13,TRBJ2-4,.,CASSRGYNNIQYF,TGCGCCAGCAGCCGGGGGTATAATAACATTCAGTACTTC
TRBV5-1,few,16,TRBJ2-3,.,CASSAGQTPYTDTQYF,TGCGCCAGCAGCGCCGGACAGACCCCTTACACAGATACGCAGTATTTT
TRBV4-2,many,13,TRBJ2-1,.,CASSSDGHNEQFF,TGTGCCAGCAGCTCGGACGGCCACAATGAGCAGTTCTTC
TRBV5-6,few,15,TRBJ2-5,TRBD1,CASSRTLGGGETQYF,TGTGCCAGCAGTCGGACCCTAGGGGGCGGGGAGACCCAGTACTTC
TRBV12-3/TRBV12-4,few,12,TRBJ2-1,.,CASSIEGNEQFF,TGTGCCAGCAGCATAGAGGGGAATGAGCAGTTCTTC
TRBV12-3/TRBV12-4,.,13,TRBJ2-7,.,CASRPTSSNEQYF,TGTGCCAGCAGACCAACTAGCTCCAACGAGCAGTACTTC
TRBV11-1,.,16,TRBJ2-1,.,CASSLAPPVDADEQFF,TGTGCCAGCAGCTTAGCGCCCCCGGTTGACGCCGATGAGCAGTTCTTC
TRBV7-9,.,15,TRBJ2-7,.,CASSLEGTWNYEQYF,TGTGCCAGCAGCTTAGAAGGGACATGGAACTACGAGCAGTACTTC
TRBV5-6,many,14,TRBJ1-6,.,CASSFRGSYSPLHF,TGTGCCAGCAGCTTCAGAGGGTCATACTCACCCCTCCACTTT
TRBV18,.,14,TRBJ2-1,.,CASSPPVGNNEQFF,TGTGCCAGCTCACCACCAGTCGGCAACAATGAGCAGTTCTTC
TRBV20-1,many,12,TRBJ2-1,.,CSVKGTYNEQFF,TGCAGTGTAAAGGGAACCTACAATGAGCAGTTCTTC
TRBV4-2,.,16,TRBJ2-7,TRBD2,CASSQDGGGLAYEQYF,TGTGCCAGCAGCCAAGATGGAGGGGGACTAGCCTACGAGCAGTACTTC
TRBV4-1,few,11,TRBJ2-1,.,CASERGNEQFF,TGCGCCAGCGAAAGGGGGAATGAGCAGTTCTTC
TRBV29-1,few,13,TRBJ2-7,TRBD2,CSAALQRGDEQYF,TGCAGCGCCGCATTGCAACGGGGGGACGAGCAGTACTTC
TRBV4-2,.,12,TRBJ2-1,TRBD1,CATGGVYNEQFF,TGTGCTACAGGGGGAGTCTACAATGAGCAGTTCTTC
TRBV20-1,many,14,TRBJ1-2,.,CSAIQGPYAFGYTF,TGCAGTGCTATTCAGGGCCCCTACGCGTTTGGCTACACCTTC
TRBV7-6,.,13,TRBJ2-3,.,CASSFSVLGTQYF,TGTGCCAGCAGCTTCTCTGTGCTTGGTACGCAGTATTTT
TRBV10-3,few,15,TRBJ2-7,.,CAISPRTEEAYEQYF,TGTGCCATCAGTCCCAGGACGGAGGAAGCCTACGAGCAGTACTTC
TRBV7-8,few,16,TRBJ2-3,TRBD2,CASSLAARGGGYTQYF,TGTGCCAGCAGCTTAGCAGCCCGGGGGGGCGGTTATACGCAGTATTTT
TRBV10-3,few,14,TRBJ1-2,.,CAISDSAGVGGYTF,TGTGCCATCAGTGACTCCGCAGGGGTAGGCGGCTACACCTTC
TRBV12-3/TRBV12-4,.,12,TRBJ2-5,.,CASSLWAETQYF,TGTGCCAGCAGTTTATGGGCGGAGACCCAGTACTTC
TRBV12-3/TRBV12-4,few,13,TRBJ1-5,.,CASSLGTAQPQHF,TGTGCCAGCAGTTTAGGGACAGCTCAGCCCCAGCATTTT
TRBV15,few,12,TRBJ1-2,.,CATSGRQTGYTF,TGTGCCACCAGCGGAAGACAGACCGGCTACACCTTC
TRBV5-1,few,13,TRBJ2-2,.,CATTPWFGGELFF,TGCGCCACCACGCCCTGGTTCGGAGGGGAGCTGTTTTTT
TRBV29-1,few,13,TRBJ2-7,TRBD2,CSGGLGGSYEQYF,TGCAGCGGAGGACTAGGAGGTTCCTACGAGCAGTACTTC
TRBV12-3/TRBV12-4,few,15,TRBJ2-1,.,CASSLAGTGPDEQFF,TGTGCCAGCAGTTTAGCGGGGACGGGTCCCGATGAGCAGTTCTTC
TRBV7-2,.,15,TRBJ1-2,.,CASSNGAGDGYGYTF,TGTGCCAGCAGCAACGGGGCAGGGGACGGCTATGGCTACACCTTC
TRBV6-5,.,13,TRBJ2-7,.,CASSLYTNYEQYF,TGTGCCAGCAGTTTATATACCAACTACGAGCAGTACTTC
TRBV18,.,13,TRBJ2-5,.,CASSQPTWKTQYF,TGTGCCAGCTCACAACCCACGTGGAAGACCCAGTACTTC
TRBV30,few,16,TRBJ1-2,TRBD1,CAWSVRWRRGQYGYTF,TGTGCCTGGAGTGTCAGATGGAGGAGGGGGCAATATGGCTACACCTTC
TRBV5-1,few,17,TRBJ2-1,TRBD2,CASSLGLAGYSYNEQFF,TGCGCCAGCAGCTTGGGACTAGCGGGGTACTCCTACAATGAGCAGTTCTTC
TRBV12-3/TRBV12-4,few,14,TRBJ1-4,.,CASSLAGRREKLFF,TGTGCCAGCAGTTTAGCAGGGCGGCGGGAAAAACTGTTTTTT